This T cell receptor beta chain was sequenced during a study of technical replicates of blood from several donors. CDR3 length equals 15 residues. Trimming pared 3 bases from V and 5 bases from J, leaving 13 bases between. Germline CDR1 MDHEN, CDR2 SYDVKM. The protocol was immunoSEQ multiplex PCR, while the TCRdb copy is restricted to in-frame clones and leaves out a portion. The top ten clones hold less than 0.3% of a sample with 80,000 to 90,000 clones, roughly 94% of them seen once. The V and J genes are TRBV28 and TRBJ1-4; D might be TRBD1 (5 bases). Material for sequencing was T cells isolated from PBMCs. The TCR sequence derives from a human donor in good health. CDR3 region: CASSFSRGGNEKLFF. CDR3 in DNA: TGTGCCAGCAGTTTTAGCCGGGGGGGGAATGAAAAACTGTTTTTT.